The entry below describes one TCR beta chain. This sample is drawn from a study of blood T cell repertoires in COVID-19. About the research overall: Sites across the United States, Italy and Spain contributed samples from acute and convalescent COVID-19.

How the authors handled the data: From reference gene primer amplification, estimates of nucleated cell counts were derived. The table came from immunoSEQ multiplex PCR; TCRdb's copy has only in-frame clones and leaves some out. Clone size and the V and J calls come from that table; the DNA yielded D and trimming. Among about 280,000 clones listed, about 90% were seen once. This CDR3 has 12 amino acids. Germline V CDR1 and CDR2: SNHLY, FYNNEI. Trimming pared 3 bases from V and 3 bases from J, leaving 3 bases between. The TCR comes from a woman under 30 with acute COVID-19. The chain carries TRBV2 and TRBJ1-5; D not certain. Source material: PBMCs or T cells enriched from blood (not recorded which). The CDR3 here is CASSEANQPQHF. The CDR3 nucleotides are TGTGCCAGCAGTGAGGCCAATCAGCCCCAGCATTTT.